Listed here are 21 T cell receptor beta chains from one sample, sequenced in a study of STAT5B mutations in CD4+ large granular lymphocyte leukemia. Method: immunoSEQ multiplex PCR; TCRdb's copy keeps in-frame clones and lacks some. The sample shows about 35,000 clones, about 76% of them seen only once. Sequencing used CD4+ T cells from blood buffy coats. The origin of the receptors is a human donor in good health.

There are a few counts of this clone. The rearrangement uses TRBV12-5 and TRBJ1-4; tentatively, D is TRBD1 (6 bases). This CDR3 is 16 amino acids long. Per germline, CDR1 LGHNT and CDR2 FRNRAP. The ends were cut back, 4 bases at V and 0 bases at J, with 12 bases in the middle. CDR3 protein: CASGSAGQPTNEKLFF. CDR3 nucleotide sequence: TGTGCTAGTGGTTCAGCTGGACAGCCAACTAATGAAAAACTGTTTTTT.

The gene calls are TRBV7-8 and TRBJ1-5; 8 bases align to TRBD1. The CDR3 spans 17 residues. Unmatched junction bases numbered 9, after V lost 1 base and J lost 4 bases. Germline CDR1 and CDR2: SGHVS and FQNEAQ. CDR3 nucleotide sequence: TGTGCCAGCAGCTTAGTGTGGACAGGGACTGGGAATCAGCCCCAGCATTTT. Protein: CASSLVWTGTGNQPQHF. Based on the CDR3 plus reference TRBV7-8 and TRBJ1-5, the full variable domain is GAGVSQSPRYKVAKRGQDVALRCDPISGHVSLFWYQQALGQGPEFLTYFQNEAQLDKSGLPSDRFFAERPEGSVSTLKIQRTQQEDSAVYLCASSLVWTGTGNQPQHFGDGTRLSIL.

The V gene is TRBV15, the J gene TRBJ2-3; 7 bases line up with TRBD1. Germline values: CDR1 LNHNV, CDR2 YYDKDF (reference sequence). The V gene end was trimmed by 3 bases and the J gene end by 1 base; junction bases not matched to a gene: 7. The CDR3 has 16 residues. The CDR3 is CATSRRSGTGTDTQYF. The DNA for the CDR3 is TGTGCCACCAGCAGGAGGTCCGGGACAGGCACAGATACGCAGTATTTT.

The rearrangement joins TRBV5-5 to TRBJ1-5; 7 nucleotides line up with TRBD1. Germline CDR1 reads SGHKS; CDR2 reads YYEKEE (reference sequence). V gave up 1 base and J gave up 4 bases; unmatched junction bases: 5. The CDR3 length is 15 residues. The DNA for the CDR3 is TGTGCCAGCAGCTTGCAAACAGGGGAAAATCAGCCCCAGCATTTT. It translates to CASSLQTGENQPQHF.

The chain employs TRBV7-8 and TRBJ2-6, with D unclear. Trimming left V 1 base short and J 2 bases short, with 6 bases between. This CDR3 region has 15 residues. Germline V gene data show CDR1 as SGHVS and CDR2 as FQNEAQ. The CDR3 is CASSLGAAGANVLTF. In nucleotides, the CDR3 is TGTGCCAGCAGCTTAGGGGCAGCTGGGGCCAACGTCCTGACTTTC.

The count of this clone is one. This chain joins TRBV11-2 and TRBJ1-3, with D perhaps TRBD1 (5 bases). This CDR3 spans 16 amino acids. The germline V and J ends were trimmed by 5 bases and 1 base, with 15 bases remaining between them. Germline lookup yields CDR1 SGHAT and CDR2 FQNNGV. CDR3 nucleotides: TGTGCCAGCAGCCCTCGAGGGGAGGTATCTGGAAACACCATATATTTT. It yields the protein CASSPRGEVSGNTIYF. The full variable domain, in which reference TRBV11-2 and TRBJ1-3 provide the parts outside the CDR3, is EAGVAQSPRYKIIEKRQSVAFWCNPISGHATLYWYQQILGQGPKLLIQFQNNGVVDDSQLPKDRFSAERLKGVDSTLKIQPAKLEDSAVYLCASSPRGEVSGNTIYFGEGSWLTVV.

The chain recombines TRBV28 with TRBJ1-2; weak D call: TRBD1 (6 bases). Deletions cut 6 bases from V and 4 bases from J, with 18 bases between. The CDR3 is 15 residues long. Germline V gene data show CDR1 as MDHEN and CDR2 as SYDVKM. CDR3: CASSPNGQIGYGYTF. The CDR3 coding sequence is TGTGCCAGCAGCCCTAACGGACAGATCGGCTATGGCTACACCTTC.

This chain connects TRBV4-1 to TRBJ1-4; possible D gene TRBD1, 6 bases. This CDR3 is built from 17 residues. V was cut by 1 base and J by 10 bases, with 22 bases left in between. Germline CDR1 MGHRA, CDR2 YSYEKL. CDR3 DNA sequence: TGCGCCAGCAGCCAAGTGATAGAGATAAGCGGGGGGCCAAAACTGTTTTTT. Residues: CASSQVIEISGGPKLFF.

V usage is TRBV7-6 and J usage is TRBJ2-7; 7 bases are a match to TRBD1. With V trimmed by 5 bases and J by 2 bases, 6 bases remained unmatched. The CDR3 loop spans 14 amino acids. Looked up from germline, CDR1 is SGHVS and CDR2 is FNYEAQ. The CDR3 reads CASSPRQGTYEQYF. The CDR3 DNA reads as TGTGCCAGCAGCCCCCGACAGGGAACCTACGAGCAGTACTTC.

The chain employs TRBV5-6 and TRBJ1-4; D might be TRBD1 (5 bases). The germline gives CDR1 SGHDT, CDR2 YYEEEE. Trimming cost V 1 base and J 8 bases, with 18 bases left between them. The CDR3 is 16 residues long. CDR3 DNA sequence: TGTGCCAGCAGCTTGAGGCGGTGGGGGAACTACGAAAAACTGTTTTTT. Translated: CASSLRRWGNYEKLFF.

CDR3 protein: CASSRGGEGTEAFF. The CDR3, as DNA: TGTGCCAGTAGTAGAGGAGGGGAAGGGACTGAAGCTTTCTTT. This sequence joins TRBV19 and TRBJ1-1; maybe TRBD1 (5 bases). Trimming took off 4 bases at V and 5 bases at J, with 14 bases between the two ends. Looked up from germline, CDR1 is LNHDA and CDR2 is SQIVND (reference sequence). CDR3 size: 14 residues. Drawing the rest from reference TRBV19 and TRBJ1-1, the complete variable domain is DGGITQSPKYLFRKEGQNVTLSCEQNLNHDAMYWYRQDPGQGLRLIYYSQIVNDFQKGDIAEGYSVSREKKESFPLTVTSAQKNPTAFYLCASSRGGEGTEAFFGQGTRLTVV.

This clone was seen only once. The CDR3 loop is CASSLDFQGAQGYEQYF. The CDR3, as DNA: TGTGCCAGCAGCTTAGATTTTCAGGGGGCACAGGGCTACGAGCAGTACTTC. The V and J genes are TRBV11-2 and TRBJ2-7, with 8 bases identical to TRBD1. The CDR3 contains 17 residues. CDR1 is SGHAT and CDR2 is FQNNGV in the germline V gene. Unmatched junction bases numbered 10, after V lost 0 bases and J lost 3 bases. Drawing the rest from reference TRBV11-2 and TRBJ2-7, the complete variable domain is EAGVAQSPRYKIIEKRQSVAFWCNPISGHATLYWYQQILGQGPKLLIQFQNNGVVDDSQLPKDRFSAERLKGVDSTLKIQPAKLEDSAVYLCASSLDFQGAQGYEQYFGPGTRLTVT.

In regard to this clone: Other DNA sequences from this sample encode an identical CDR3 as well. The J gene is TRBJ2-5, the V gene TRBV7-9, with D perhaps TRBD2 (6 bases). Looked up from germline, CDR1 is SEHNR and CDR2 is FQNEAQ (reference sequence). Deletions cut 5 bases from V and 3 bases from J, with 16 bases between. The CDR3 is 15 amino acids. CDR3 sequence reads: CASSMPTSGKETQYF. CDR3 nucleotides: TGTGCCAGCAGCATGCCGACTAGTGGGAAAGAGACCCAGTACTTC.

CDR3 sequence (DNA): TGTGCCAGCAGCCAAGGATGGCTACCCCAAGAGACCCAGTACTTC. It is translated as CASSQGWLPQETQYF. The chain couples TRBV14 to TRBJ2-5; D uncertain. The V end lost 1 base, the J end lost 1 base, and 10 bases lay between the germline ends. In germline, CDR1 is SGHDN, CDR2 FVKESK. CDR3 length equals 15 residues.

This clone has a handful of counts. As DNA, the CDR3 is TGCGCCAGCAGCCAAGGACTCGGGACTGAAGCTTTCTTT. Its translation is CASSQGLGTEAFF. The chain employs TRBV5-1 and TRBJ1-1; D is ambiguous. CDR1 is SGHRS, CDR2 YFSETQ, per germline. The length of the CDR3 is 13 residues. Trimming removed 4 bases at V and 5 bases at J, with 12 bases between.

Only a few counts were recorded for this clone. This chain connects TRBV29-1 to TRBJ1-1; D gene uncertain. Trimming took 3 bases from V and 1 from J, leaving 6 bases between them. The CDR3 has 12 amino acids. Germline assignment: CDR1 SQVTM and CDR2 ANQGSEA. The CDR3 loop reads CSVDRSNTEAFF. The CDR3 bases are TGCAGCGTTGACAGGTCGAACACTGAAGCTTTCTTT.

This clone has just a few counts. The genes are TRBV10-3 and TRBJ1-1; D might be TRBD1 (6 bases). The V end was cut by 10 bases, the J end by 2 bases, with 14 bases between. CDR3 length: 13 amino acids. Germline V gene data show CDR1 as ENHRY and CDR2 as SYGVKD. The CDR3 spells CATRTEGNTEAFF. The CDR3 DNA follows: TGTGCCACCCGGACAGAAGGAAACACTGAAGCTTTCTTT.

V usage is TRBV4-1 and J usage is TRBJ2-2; possibly TRBD2 for D (6 bases). With 3 bases removed from V and 2 bases from J, the gap between germline ends came to 13 bases. This CDR3 has 16 amino acids. CDR1 and CDR2 from the germline V gene are MGHRA and YSYEKL. The CDR3 nucleotides are TGCGCCAGCAGCCAGCGGGGAACGCTCAACACCGGGGAGCTGTTTTTT. Translating it yields CASSQRGTLNTGELFF.

This chain uses TRBV10-2 with TRBJ1-5, with TRBD1 matching 9 bases. With 0 bases clipped from V and 4 bases from J, the junction kept 4 bases outside the gene matches. The CDR3 loop spans 16 amino acids. The germline CDR1 and CDR2 sequences are WSHSY and SAAADI. The CDR3 spells CASSESLGQGNQPQHF. As DNA, the CDR3 is TGCGCCAGCAGTGAGTCCCTTGGACAGGGGAATCAGCCCCAGCATTTT.

This clone occurred once. The chain combines TRBV9 with TRBJ2-2; D gene uncertain. Germline V gene lookup returns CDR1 SGDLS and CDR2 YYNGEE. This CDR3 has 15 residues. Trimming pared 0 bases from V and 1 base from J, leaving 7 bases between. The CDR3 sequence is CASSVAGVNTGELFF. In DNA, the CDR3 is TGTGCCAGCAGCGTAGCCGGCGTGAACACCGGGGAGCTGTTTTTT.

The V and J genes are TRBV2 and TRBJ1-1; D not certain. This CDR3 comprises 14 residues. Per the germline V gene, CDR1 is SNHLY and CDR2 is FYNNEI. Trimming cost V 6 bases and J 5 bases, with 16 bases left between them. CDR3 in DNA: TGTGCCAGCAGCCCCGAGGGTGGTTTAACTGAAGCTTTCTTT. Protein sequence: CASSPEGGLTEAFF.